These T cell receptor beta chains were read from a single sample in a study of blood T cell repertoires in COVID-19. Data came from immunoSEQ multiplex PCR; TCRdb stores just in-frame clones and leaves some out. The table includes roughly 210,000 clones, around four fifths detected once. The sample was peripheral blood. The receptors here all came from a woman at least 80 years old with COVID-19, enrolled during active disease. CDR3s include the opening cysteine and the closing phenylalanine or tryptophan. D genes are given only for firm matches. The size field is filled for only some rows; it gives once, few, many or a size class.

j_gene: TRBJ2-3; v_gene: TRBV15; d_gene: TRBD2; abundance: .; CDR3aa: CATSRELADTQYF; CDR3nt: TGTGCCACCAGCAGGGAACTAGCGGATACGCAGTATTTT
j_gene: TRBJ1-6; v_gene: TRBV21-1; d_gene: .; abundance: few; CDR3aa: CASTSQGYNSPLHF; CDR3nt: TGTGCCAGCACTTCACAGGGGTATAATTCACCCCTCCACTTT
j_gene: TRBJ1-2; v_gene: TRBV3-1/TRBV3-2; d_gene: .; abundance: .; CDR3aa: CASSQDWSANYGYTF; CDR3nt: TGTGCCAGCAGCCAAGATTGGTCAGCTAACTATGGCTACACCTTC
j_gene: TRBJ2-7; v_gene: TRBV9; d_gene: TRBD2; abundance: .; CDR3aa: CASSVGLAGDYEQYF; CDR3nt: TGTGCCAGCAGCGTAGGGCTAGCGGGGGATTACGAGCAGTACTTC
j_gene: TRBJ1-5; v_gene: TRBV2; d_gene: .; abundance: few; CDR3aa: CASSEAGSGWAQHF; CDR3nt: TGTGCCAGCAGTGAAGCGGGGTCAGGGTGGGCGCAGCATTTT
j_gene: TRBJ1-6; v_gene: TRBV4-2; d_gene: TRBD1; abundance: .; CDR3aa: CASSQTGGFGSYNSPLHF; CDR3nt: TGTGCCAGCAGCCAGACAGGGGGCTTCGGTTCCTATAATTCACCCCTCCACTTT
j_gene: TRBJ2-3; v_gene: TRBV28; d_gene: TRBD2; abundance: .; CDR3aa: CASSSPGGGAGLTDTQYF; CDR3nt: TGTGCCAGCAGTTCCCCTGGCGGGGGGGCCGGATTGACAGATACGCAGTATTTT
j_gene: TRBJ1-4; v_gene: TRBV19; d_gene: .; abundance: .; CDR3aa: CASSPSVMRNEKLFF; CDR3nt: TGTGCCAGCAGTCCGAGCGTCATGAGGAATGAAAAACTGTTTTTT
j_gene: TRBJ1-5; v_gene: TRBV7-2; d_gene: TRBD1; abundance: .; CDR3aa: CASSARTGGQPQHF; CDR3nt: TGTGCCAGCAGCGCCCGGACAGGGGGCCAGCCCCAGCATTTT
j_gene: TRBJ1-6; v_gene: TRBV7-2; d_gene: .; abundance: .; CDR3aa: CASSLRQRNSPLHF; CDR3nt: TGTGCCAGCAGCCTAAGACAGAGGAATTCACCCCTCCACTTT
j_gene: TRBJ1-2; v_gene: TRBV6-4; d_gene: .; abundance: .; CDR3aa: CASSEHFAETVYGYTF; CDR3nt: TGTGCCAGCAGTGAACACTTTGCCGAGACAGTCTATGGCTACACCTTC
j_gene: TRBJ2-2; v_gene: TRBV5-1; d_gene: TRBD2; abundance: .; CDR3aa: CASSLDGSGGNTGELFF; CDR3nt: TGCGCCAGCAGCTTGGATGGTAGCGGGGGGAACACCGGGGAGCTGTTTTTT
j_gene: TRBJ1-6; v_gene: TRBV5-6; d_gene: .; abundance: .; CDR3aa: CASTSGRVVGSPLHF; CDR3nt: TGTGCCAGCACCTCTGGCAGGGTCGTAGGTTCACCCCTCCACTTT
j_gene: TRBJ1-2; v_gene: TRBV12-3/TRBV12-4; d_gene: .; abundance: .; CDR3aa: CASSQDTGTGYTF; CDR3nt: TGTGCCAGCAGCCAAGATACAGGTACGGGCTACACCTTC
j_gene: TRBJ2-4; v_gene: TRBV27; d_gene: TRBD1; abundance: .; CDR3aa: CASSPPDRGPGYIQYF; CDR3nt: TGTGCCAGCAGTCCCCCGGACAGGGGGCCTGGGTACATTCAGTACTTC
j_gene: TRBJ2-1; v_gene: TRBV21-1; d_gene: .; abundance: .; CDR3aa: CASSKHLYRAGSYNEQFF; CDR3nt: TGTGCCAGCAGCAAACACCTTTACAGGGCAGGGTCCTACAATGAGCAGTTCTTC
j_gene: TRBJ2-7; v_gene: TRBV6-5; d_gene: .; abundance: .; CDR3aa: CASSYGFRGDEQYF; CDR3nt: TGTGCCAGCAGTTACGGATTTCGTGGAGACGAGCAGTACTTC
j_gene: TRBJ2-5; v_gene: TRBV18; d_gene: .; abundance: .; CDR3aa: CASSRQAGRETQYF; CDR3nt: TGTGCCAGCTCACGTCAAGCCGGGAGAGAGACCCAGTACTTC
j_gene: TRBJ1-1; v_gene: TRBV12-3/TRBV12-4; d_gene: TRBD1; abundance: .; CDR3aa: CASSQTGDTEAFF; CDR3nt: TGTGCCAGCAGTCAGACAGGGGACACTGAAGCTTTCTTT
j_gene: TRBJ2-1; v_gene: TRBV28; d_gene: TRBD2; abundance: .; CDR3aa: CASTSSGGGYNEQFF; CDR3nt: TGTGCCAGCACCTCTAGCGGGGGGGGCTACAATGAGCAGTTCTTC
j_gene: TRBJ1-5; v_gene: TRBV6-2/TRBV6-3; d_gene: .; abundance: .; CDR3aa: CASSYQGLSNQPQHF; CDR3nt: TGTGCCAGCAGTTACCAGGGTCTAAGCAATCAGCCCCAGCATTTT
j_gene: TRBJ2-5; v_gene: TRBV2; d_gene: TRBD2; abundance: .; CDR3aa: CASSLRTSGGPQETQYF; CDR3nt: TGTGCCAGCAGCCTGCGGACTAGCGGGGGGCCTCAAGAGACCCAGTACTTC
j_gene: TRBJ2-2; v_gene: TRBV27; d_gene: TRBD2; abundance: .; CDR3aa: CASSFLTSGGAGELFF; CDR3nt: TGTGCCAGCAGTTTCCTAACTAGCGGGGGGGCCGGGGAGCTGTTTTTT
j_gene: TRBJ1-6; v_gene: TRBV4-2; d_gene: .; abundance: .; CDR3aa: CASSQEAQVNSPLHF; CDR3nt: TGTGCCAGCAGCCAAGAGGCACAGGTTAATTCACCCCTCCACTTT
j_gene: TRBJ1-1; v_gene: TRBV5-4; d_gene: TRBD1; abundance: .; CDR3aa: CASSSGQENTEAFF; CDR3nt: TGTGCCAGCAGCTCGGGACAGGAGAACACTGAAGCTTTCTTT
j_gene: TRBJ2-2; v_gene: TRBV6-5; d_gene: TRBD2; abundance: few; CDR3aa: CASSFSSGGAGELFF; CDR3nt: TGTGCCAGCAGTTTCTCTAGCGGGGGGGCTGGGGAGCTGTTTTTT
j_gene: TRBJ2-2; v_gene: TRBV7-2; d_gene: .; abundance: .; CDR3aa: CASSAQGIGNTGELFF; CDR3nt: TGTGCCAGCAGCGCACAGGGTATAGGCAACACCGGGGAGCTGTTTTTT
j_gene: TRBJ1-5; v_gene: TRBV20-1; d_gene: .; abundance: .; CDR3aa: CSASGPRAQHF; CDR3nt: TGCAGTGCTTCCGGTCCTCGGGCCCAGCATTTT
j_gene: TRBJ2-4; v_gene: TRBV10-2; d_gene: .; abundance: .; CDR3aa: CASSTGVPKNIQYF; CDR3nt: TGCGCCAGCTCCACCGGGGTGCCCAAAAACATTCAGTACTTC
j_gene: TRBJ1-3; v_gene: TRBV7-9; d_gene: .; abundance: .; CDR3aa: CASSKGQSGNTIYF; CDR3nt: TGTGCCAGCAGTAAAGGACAGTCTGGAAACACCATATATTTT
j_gene: TRBJ2-5; v_gene: TRBV7-9; d_gene: .; abundance: .; CDR3aa: CASSLGGGRQETQYF; CDR3nt: TGTGCCAGCAGCCTCGGTGGCGGCCGACAAGAGACCCAGTACTTC
j_gene: TRBJ1-6; v_gene: TRBV6-1; d_gene: .; abundance: .; CDR3aa: CASSEGANYNSPLHF; CDR3nt: TGTGCCAGCAGTGAAGGGGCTAACTATAATTCACCCCTCCACTTT
j_gene: TRBJ2-5; v_gene: TRBV5-5; d_gene: TRBD2; abundance: .; CDR3aa: CASSWGGEETQYF; CDR3nt: TGTGCCAGCAGCTGGGGAGGGGAAGAGACCCAGTACTTC
j_gene: TRBJ2-3; v_gene: TRBV6-1; d_gene: TRBD2; abundance: .; CDR3aa: CASSEGLARTDTQYF; CDR3nt: TGTGCCAGCAGTGAAGGACTAGCGCGCACAGATACGCAGTATTTT
j_gene: TRBJ2-4; v_gene: TRBV29-1; d_gene: TRBD1; abundance: .; CDR3aa: CSVWDRGNSIQYF; CDR3nt: TGCAGCGTTTGGGACAGGGGGAACAGCATTCAGTACTTC
j_gene: TRBJ1-1; v_gene: TRBV4-2; d_gene: .; abundance: .; CDR3aa: CASSRVGGRMNTEAFF; CDR3nt: TGTGCCAGCAGCCGGGTGGGGGGGCGGATGAACACTGAAGCTTTCTTT
j_gene: TRBJ2-3; v_gene: TRBV5-1; d_gene: .; abundance: few; CDR3aa: CASSLATGGADTQYF; CDR3nt: TGCGCCAGCAGCTTGGCAACAGGGGGGGCAGATACGCAGTATTTT
j_gene: TRBJ2-5; v_gene: TRBV7-8; d_gene: TRBD2; abundance: few; CDR3aa: CASSYQTSGGAEETQYF; CDR3nt: TGTGCCAGCAGCTATCAGACTAGCGGGGGGGCGGAAGAGACCCAGTACTTC
j_gene: TRBJ2-2; v_gene: TRBV29-1; d_gene: TRBD2; abundance: .; CDR3aa: CSARAPSGGVYLGGELFF; CDR3nt: TGCAGCGCCCGGGCGCCTAGCGGGGGGGTTTACCTCGGCGGGGAGCTGTTTTTT
j_gene: TRBJ2-3; v_gene: TRBV4-3; d_gene: TRBD2; abundance: .; CDR3aa: CASSQAAAGGGADTQYF; CDR3nt: TGCGCCAGCAGCCAAGCCGCAGCGGGGGGGGGAGCAGATACGCAGTATTTT
j_gene: TRBJ2-5; v_gene: TRBV6-5; d_gene: TRBD1; abundance: .; CDR3aa: CASSSWTGDQETQYF; CDR3nt: TGTGCCAGCAGTTCATGGACAGGGGACCAAGAGACCCAGTACTTC
j_gene: TRBJ2-3; v_gene: TRBV18; d_gene: TRBD2; abundance: once; CDR3aa: CASSPQRGSTDTQYF; CDR3nt: TGTGCCAGCTCACCACAGCGGGGTAGCACAGATACGCAGTATTTT
j_gene: TRBJ1-5; v_gene: TRBV5-1; d_gene: .; abundance: .; CDR3aa: CASSLGGAGDQPQHF; CDR3nt: TGCGCCAGCAGCTTAGGTGGCGCCGGGGATCAGCCCCAGCATTTT
j_gene: TRBJ1-3; v_gene: TRBV7-2; d_gene: .; abundance: .; CDR3aa: CASSPSRAQGNTIYF; CDR3nt: TGTGCCAGCAGCCCCTCCAGGGCGCAAGGAAACACCATATATTTT
j_gene: TRBJ1-2; v_gene: TRBV2; d_gene: .; abundance: .; CDR3aa: CASSKGGYGYTF; CDR3nt: TGTGCCAGCAGCAAAGGGGGCTATGGCTACACCTTC
j_gene: TRBJ1-4; v_gene: TRBV18; d_gene: TRBD1; abundance: .; CDR3aa: CASSPRTGGNEKLFF; CDR3nt: TGTGCCAGCTCACCACGGACAGGGGGGAATGAAAAACTGTTTTTT
j_gene: TRBJ1-6; v_gene: TRBV4-3; d_gene: .; abundance: .; CDR3aa: CASSQDRGLNSPLHF; CDR3nt: TGCGCCAGCAGCCAAGATAGGGGTCTGAATTCACCCCTCCACTTT
j_gene: TRBJ1-4; v_gene: TRBV6-2/TRBV6-3; d_gene: TRBD1; abundance: .; CDR3aa: CASSPRQGREKLFF; CDR3nt: TGTGCCAGCAGTCCCCGACAGGGTAGAGAAAAACTGTTTTTT
j_gene: TRBJ2-1; v_gene: TRBV11-2; d_gene: TRBD2; abundance: once; CDR3aa: CASSTRGEYEQFF; CDR3nt: TGTGCCAGCAGCACACGGGGGGAATATGAGCAGTTCTTC